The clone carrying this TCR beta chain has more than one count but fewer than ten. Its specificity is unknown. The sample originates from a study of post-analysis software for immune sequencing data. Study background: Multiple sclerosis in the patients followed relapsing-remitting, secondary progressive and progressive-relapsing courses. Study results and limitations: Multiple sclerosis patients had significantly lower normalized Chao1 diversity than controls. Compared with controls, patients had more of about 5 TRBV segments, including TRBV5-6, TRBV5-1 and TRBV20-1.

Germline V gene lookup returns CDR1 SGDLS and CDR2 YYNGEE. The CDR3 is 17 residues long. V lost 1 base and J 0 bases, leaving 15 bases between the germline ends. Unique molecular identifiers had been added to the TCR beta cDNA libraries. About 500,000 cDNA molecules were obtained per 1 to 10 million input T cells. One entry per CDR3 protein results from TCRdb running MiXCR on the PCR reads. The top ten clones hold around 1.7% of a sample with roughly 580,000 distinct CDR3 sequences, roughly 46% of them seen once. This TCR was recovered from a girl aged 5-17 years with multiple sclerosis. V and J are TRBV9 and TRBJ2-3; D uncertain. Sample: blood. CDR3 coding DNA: TGTGCCAGCAGCGTACGAAGCCAAGCCGGAAGCACAGATACGCAGTATTTT. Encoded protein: CASSVRSQAGSTDTQYF.